The 3 T cell receptor beta chains reported below all come from one sample, sequenced in a study of cytomegalovirus exposure and HLA in healthy donors (dated by TCRdb to between 2016 and 2019). The library was prepared using the immunoSEQ multiplex PCR assay. For the multiplex PCR, a mixture combining 60 forward primers for TCR Vbeta segments and 13 reverse primers for TCR Jbeta segments was used. Here the immuneACCESS table is served through TCRdb, limited to in-frame sequences with V and J called. Missing clones are a known gap in these copies; in checked studies unresolved V genes cover under half, and the rest lacks a known reason. The sample has 94,000 or so clones on record, around three quarters of them singletons. The top ten clones comprise more than 7% of the sample. Sequenced sample: PBMCs. These receptor sequences come from a man between 60 and 75 years old in good health and CMV-seronegative.

This chain connects TRBV11-2 to TRBJ2-7; D is ambiguous. Deletions cut 1 base from V and 7 bases from J, with 5 bases between. CDR3 size: 11 residues. CDR1 SGHAT and CDR2 FQNNGV come from the germline V gene. CDR3 in DNA: TGTGCCAGCAGCTTAGCTCAGGAGCAGTACTTC. It encodes CASSLAQEQYF.

This clone showed up just a few times. V and J are TRBV4-1 and TRBJ1-2, with a weak D call TRBD1 (6 bases). V was trimmed by 0 bases and J by 4 bases, leaving 15 bases between them. Looked up from germline, CDR1 is MGHRA and CDR2 is YSYEKL. This CDR3 region has 16 residues. The CDR3 bases are TGCGCCAGCAGCCAAGACAATTTTGGGGGCCTCTATGGCTACACCTTC. Protein sequence: CASSQDNFGGLYGYTF.

The V call is TRBV6-7, the J call TRBJ1-4, with TRBD1 as a possible D gene (6 bases). TRBV6-7 is recorded as an ORF, its role being uncertain. The CDR3 is made up of 18 amino acids. V was cut by 6 bases and J by 8 bases, with 28 bases left in between. The CDR3 spells CASSLSFRDTTLGEKLFF. CDR3 in DNA: TGTGCCAGCAGCCTATCTTTCCGGGACACCACCCTTGGGGAAAAACTGTTTTTT.